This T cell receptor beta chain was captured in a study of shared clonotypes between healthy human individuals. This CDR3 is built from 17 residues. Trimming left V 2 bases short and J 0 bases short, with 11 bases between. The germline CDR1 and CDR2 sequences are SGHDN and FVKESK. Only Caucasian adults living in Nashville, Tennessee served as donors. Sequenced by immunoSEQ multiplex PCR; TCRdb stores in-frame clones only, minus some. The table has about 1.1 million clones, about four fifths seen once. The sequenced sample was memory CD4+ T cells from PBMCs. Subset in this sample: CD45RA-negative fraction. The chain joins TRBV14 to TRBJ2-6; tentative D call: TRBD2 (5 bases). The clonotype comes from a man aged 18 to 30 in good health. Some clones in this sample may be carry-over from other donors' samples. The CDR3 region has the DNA TGTGCCAGCAGCCAAAGGAGGCTGAGCTCTGGGGCCAACGTCCTGACTTTC. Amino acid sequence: CASSQRRLSSGANVLTF.